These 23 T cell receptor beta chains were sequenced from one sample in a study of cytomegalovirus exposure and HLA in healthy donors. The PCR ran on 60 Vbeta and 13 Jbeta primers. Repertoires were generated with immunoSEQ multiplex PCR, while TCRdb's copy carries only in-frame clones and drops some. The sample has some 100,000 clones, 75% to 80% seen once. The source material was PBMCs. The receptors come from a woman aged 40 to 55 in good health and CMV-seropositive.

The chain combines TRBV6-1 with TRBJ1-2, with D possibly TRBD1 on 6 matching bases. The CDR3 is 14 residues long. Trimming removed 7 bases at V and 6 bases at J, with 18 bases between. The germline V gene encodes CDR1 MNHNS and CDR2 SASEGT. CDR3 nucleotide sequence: TGTGCCAGCATTAGGAGAGAACAGGGTCATGGCTACACCTTC. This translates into CASIRREQGHGYTF.

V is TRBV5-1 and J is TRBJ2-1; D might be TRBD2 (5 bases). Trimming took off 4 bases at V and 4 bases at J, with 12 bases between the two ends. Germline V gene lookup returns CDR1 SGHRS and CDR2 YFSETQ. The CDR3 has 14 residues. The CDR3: CASSPSGGYNEQFF. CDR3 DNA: TGCGCCAGCAGCCCCAGCGGCGGATACAATGAGCAGTTCTTC.

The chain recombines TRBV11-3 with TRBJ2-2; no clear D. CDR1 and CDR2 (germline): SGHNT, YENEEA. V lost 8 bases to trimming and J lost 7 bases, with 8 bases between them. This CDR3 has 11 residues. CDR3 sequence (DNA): TGTGCCAGCGATCTAGGCGGGGAGCTGTTTTTT. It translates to CASDLGGELFF.

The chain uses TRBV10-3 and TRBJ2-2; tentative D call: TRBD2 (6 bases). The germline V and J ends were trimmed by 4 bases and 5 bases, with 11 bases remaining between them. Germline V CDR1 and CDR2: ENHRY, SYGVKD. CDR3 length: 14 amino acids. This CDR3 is CAISVGGFTGELFF. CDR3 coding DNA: TGTGCCATCAGTGTTGGGGGGTTTACCGGGGAGCTGTTTTTT.

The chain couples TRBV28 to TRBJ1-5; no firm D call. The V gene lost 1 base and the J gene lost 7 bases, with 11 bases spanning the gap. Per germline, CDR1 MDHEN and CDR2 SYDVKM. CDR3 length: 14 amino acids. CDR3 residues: CASSLSEVGQPQHF. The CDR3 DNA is TGTGCCAGCAGTTTATCGGAGGTCGGCCAGCCCCAGCATTTT.

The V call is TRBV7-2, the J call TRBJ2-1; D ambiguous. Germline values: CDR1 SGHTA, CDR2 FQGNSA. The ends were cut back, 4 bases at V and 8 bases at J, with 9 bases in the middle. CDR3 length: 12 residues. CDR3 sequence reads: CASSSALDEQFF. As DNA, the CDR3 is TGTGCCAGCAGCTCCGCCTTAGATGAGCAGTTCTTC. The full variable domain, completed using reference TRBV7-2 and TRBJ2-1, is GAGVSQSPSNKVTEKGKDVELRCDPISGHTALYWYRQSLGQGLEFLIYFQGNSAPDKSGLPSDRFSAERTGGSVSTLTIQRTQQEDSAVYLCASSSALDEQFFGPGTRLTVL.

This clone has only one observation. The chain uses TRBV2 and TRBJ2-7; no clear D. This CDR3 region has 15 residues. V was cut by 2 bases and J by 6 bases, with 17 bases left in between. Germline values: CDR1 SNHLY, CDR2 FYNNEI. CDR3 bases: TGTGCCAGCAGTGAAACGGCAGGATCGGCCTCCGAGCAGTACTTC. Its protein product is CASSETAGSASEQYF.

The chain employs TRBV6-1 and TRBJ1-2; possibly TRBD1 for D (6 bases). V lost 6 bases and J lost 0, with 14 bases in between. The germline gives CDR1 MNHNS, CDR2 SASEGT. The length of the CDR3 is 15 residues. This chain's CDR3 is CASRHGGPANYGYTF. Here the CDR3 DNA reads TGTGCCAGCAGGCACGGGGGGCCAGCTAACTATGGCTACACCTTC.

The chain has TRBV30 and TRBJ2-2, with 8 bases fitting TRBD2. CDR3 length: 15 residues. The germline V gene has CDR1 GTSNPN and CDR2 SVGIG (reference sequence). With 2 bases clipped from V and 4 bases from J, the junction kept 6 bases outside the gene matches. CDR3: CAWSTGRAGTGELFF. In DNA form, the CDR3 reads TGTGCCTGGAGTACCGGGAGGGCCGGCACCGGGGAGCTGTTTTTT.

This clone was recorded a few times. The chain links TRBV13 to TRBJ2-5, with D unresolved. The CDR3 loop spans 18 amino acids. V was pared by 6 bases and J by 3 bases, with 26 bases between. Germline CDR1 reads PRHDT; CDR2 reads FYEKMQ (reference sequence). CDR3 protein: CASSSKVGTTYPKETQYF. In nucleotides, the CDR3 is TGTGCCAGCAGTTCAAAGGTGGGCACCACTTACCCCAAAGAGACCCAGTACTTC.

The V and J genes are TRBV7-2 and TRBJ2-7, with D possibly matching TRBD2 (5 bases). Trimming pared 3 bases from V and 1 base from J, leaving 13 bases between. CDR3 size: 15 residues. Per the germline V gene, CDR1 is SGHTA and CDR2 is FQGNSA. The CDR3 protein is CASSLAHRGSYEQYF. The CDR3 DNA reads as TGTGCCAGCAGCTTGGCCCACCGCGGGTCCTACGAGCAGTACTTC.

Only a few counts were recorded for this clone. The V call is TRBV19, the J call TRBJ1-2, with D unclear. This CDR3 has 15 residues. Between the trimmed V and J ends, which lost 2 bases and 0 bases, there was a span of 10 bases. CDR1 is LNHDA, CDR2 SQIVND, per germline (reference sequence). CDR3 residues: CASSISGGSNYGYTF. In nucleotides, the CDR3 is TGTGCCAGTAGTATATCAGGAGGATCTAACTATGGCTACACCTTC.

The DNA of the CDR3 is TGCGCCAGCCGATTACCAGGGGGTAAAAACATTCAGTACTTC. Its protein product is CASRLPGGKNIQYF. V and J are TRBV5-1 and TRBJ2-4; 7 bases line up with TRBD1. CDR3 length: 14 amino acids. The ends lost 7 bases at V and 4 bases at J; junction bases unmatched: 8. Germline V lookup: CDR1 SGHRS, CDR2 YFSETQ.

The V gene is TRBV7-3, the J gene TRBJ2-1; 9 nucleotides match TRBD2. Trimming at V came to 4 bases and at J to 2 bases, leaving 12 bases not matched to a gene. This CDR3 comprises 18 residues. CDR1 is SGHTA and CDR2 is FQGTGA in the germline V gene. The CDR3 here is CASSSQASGALAYNEQFF. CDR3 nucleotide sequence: TGTGCCAGCAGCTCTCAAGCTAGCGGGGCGCTAGCCTACAATGAGCAGTTCTTC. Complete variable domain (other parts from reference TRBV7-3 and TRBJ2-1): GAGVSQTPSNKVTEKGKYVELRCDPISGHTALYWYRQSLGQGPEFLIYFQGTGAADDSGLPNDRFFAVRPEGSVSTLKIQRTERGDSAVYLCASSSQASGALAYNEQFFGPGTRLTVL.

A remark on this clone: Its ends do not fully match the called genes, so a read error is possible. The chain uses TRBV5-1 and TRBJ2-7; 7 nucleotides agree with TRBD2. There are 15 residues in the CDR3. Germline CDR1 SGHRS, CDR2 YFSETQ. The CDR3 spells CASSLALADLYEQHF. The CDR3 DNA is TGCGCCAGCAGCTTGGCCCTAGCGGATCTCTACGAGCAGCACTTC.

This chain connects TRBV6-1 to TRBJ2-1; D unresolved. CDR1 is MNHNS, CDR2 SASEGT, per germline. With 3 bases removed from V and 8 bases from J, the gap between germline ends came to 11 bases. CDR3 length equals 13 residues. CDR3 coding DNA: TGTGCCAGCAGTGACAGGTATCTCGATGAGCAGTTCTTC. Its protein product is CASSDRYLDEQFF.

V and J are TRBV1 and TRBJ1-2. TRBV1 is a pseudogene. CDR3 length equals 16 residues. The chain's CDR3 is CTSSGPYEGPCYGYTF. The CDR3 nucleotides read TGCACCAGCAGCGGGCCCTACGAGGGCCCCTGCTATGGCTACACCTTC.

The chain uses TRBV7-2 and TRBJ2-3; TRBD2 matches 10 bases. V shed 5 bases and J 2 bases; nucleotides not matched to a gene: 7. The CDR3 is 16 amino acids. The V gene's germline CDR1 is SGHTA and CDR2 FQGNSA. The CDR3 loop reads CASSRWTSGSTDTQYF. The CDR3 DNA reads TGTGCCAGCAGCCGATGGACTAGCGGTTCCACAGATACGCAGTATTTT.

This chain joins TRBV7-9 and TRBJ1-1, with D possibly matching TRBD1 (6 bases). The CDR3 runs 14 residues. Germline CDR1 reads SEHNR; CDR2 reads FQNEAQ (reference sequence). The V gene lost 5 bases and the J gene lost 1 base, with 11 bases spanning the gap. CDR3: CASSITTGNTEAFF. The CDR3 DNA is TGTGCCAGCAGCATTACGACAGGGAACACTGAAGCTTTCTTT.

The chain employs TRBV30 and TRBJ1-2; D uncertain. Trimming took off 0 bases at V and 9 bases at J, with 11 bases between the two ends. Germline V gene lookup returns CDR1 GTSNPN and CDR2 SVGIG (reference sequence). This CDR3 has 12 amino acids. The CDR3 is CAWSVGEDRYTF. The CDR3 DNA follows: TGTGCCTGGAGTGTCGGGGAGGATCGCTACACCTTC. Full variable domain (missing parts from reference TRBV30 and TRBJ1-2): SQTIHQWPATLVQPVGSPLSLECTVEGTSNPNLYWYRQAAGRGLQLLFYSVGIGQISSEVPQNLSASRPQDRQFILSSKKLLLSDSGFYLCAWSVGEDRYTFGSGTRLTVV.

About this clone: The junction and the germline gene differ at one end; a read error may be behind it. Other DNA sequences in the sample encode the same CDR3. The CDR3 sequence is CASSQAQTESYEQYF. In DNA form, the CDR3 reads TGCGCCAGCAGCCAAGCCCAGACTGAATCCTACGAGCAGTACTTT. V and J are TRBV4-3 and TRBJ2-7; no clear D. Germline V gives CDR1 LGHNA, CDR2 YSLEER. The length of the CDR3 is 15 residues.

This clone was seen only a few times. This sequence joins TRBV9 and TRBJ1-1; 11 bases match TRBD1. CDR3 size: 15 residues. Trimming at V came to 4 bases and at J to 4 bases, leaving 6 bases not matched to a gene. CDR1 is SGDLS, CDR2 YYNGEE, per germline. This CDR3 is CASSKGQGAGTEAFF. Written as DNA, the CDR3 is TGTGCCAGCAGCAAAGGACAGGGGGCGGGCACTGAAGCTTTCTTT.

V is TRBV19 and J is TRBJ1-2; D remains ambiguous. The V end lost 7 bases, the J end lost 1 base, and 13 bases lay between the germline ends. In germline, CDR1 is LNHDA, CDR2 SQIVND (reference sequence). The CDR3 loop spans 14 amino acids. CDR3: CASKSERNNYGYTF. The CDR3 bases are TGTGCCAGTAAGAGTGAACGAAATAACTATGGCTACACCTTC.